These 11 T cell receptor beta chains share one sample of origin, sequenced in a study of identical twins. TCRdb ran MiXCR on the 5' RACE reads and lists one entry per CDR3 protein. Of approximately 1.8 million distinct CDR3 sequences in the sample, more than 30% were seen once. The sample taken for sequencing was cord blood. These receptors were obtained from a newborn girl in good health.

CDR3 nucleotides: TGTGCCAGCAGCCCGATTAGCGGGGGCCTTCTCGGTGAGCAGTTCTTC. It translates to CASSPISGGLLGEQFF. The gene calls are TRBV7-2 and TRBJ2-1; 9 bases are a match to TRBD2. Germline CDR1 reads SGHTA; CDR2 reads FQGNSA. CDR3 size: 16 residues. The junction had 14 bases not matched to a gene; V was cut back by 5 bases and J by 9 bases.

This chain uses TRBV7-8 with TRBJ1-1; TRBD1 might be the D (6 bases). The CDR3 spans 15 residues. V gave up 3 bases and J gave up 2 bases, with 13 bases separating them. From germline, CDR1 is SGHVS and CDR2 FQNEAQ. Here the CDR3 reads CASSLMGAVNTEAFF. CDR3 nucleotides: TGTGCCAGCAGCTTGATGGGGGCTGTAAACACTGAAGCTTTCTTT.

This clonotype was detected ten times or more. Compared with germline, one end of the junction differs, possibly owing to a read error. J is TRBJ2-7 and V is TRBV5-1, with D hard to call. This CDR3 contains 13 residues. Germline V lookup: CDR1 SGHRS, CDR2 YFSETQ. The CDR3: CASSLVGYDEQYF. CDR3 nucleotides: TGTGCCAGCAGTTTAGTCGGATACGACGAGCAGTACTTC.

This clonotype has only a few counts. The chain uses TRBV5-6 and TRBJ2-1; possibly TRBD2 for D (5 bases). CDR3 length: 13 residues. Per germline, CDR1 SGHDT and CDR2 YYEEEE. The V end lost 3 bases, the J end lost 5 bases, and 9 bases lay between the germline ends. CDR3 residues: CASSWAGDNEQFF. For the CDR3, the DNA is TGTGCCAGCAGCTGGGCCGGGGACAATGAGCAGTTCTTC. Based on the CDR3 plus reference TRBV5-6 and TRBJ2-1, the full variable domain is DAGVTQSPTHLIKTRGQQVTLRCSPKSGHDTVSWYQQALGQGPQFIFQYYEEEERQRGNFPDRFSGHQFPNYSSELNVNALLLGDSALYLCASSWAGDNEQFFGPGTRLTVL.

This clonotype occurred many times. The gene calls are TRBV11-2 and TRBJ2-5; TRBD2 might be the D (6 bases). The CDR3 runs to 13 residues. V lost 4 bases and J lost 3, with 9 bases in between. Per the germline V gene, CDR1 is SGHAT and CDR2 is FQNNGV. The DNA of the CDR3 is TGTGCCAGCAGCTCGGGACTTGAAGAGACCCAGTACTTC. This translates into CASSSGLEETQYF.

This clonotype has just a few counts. This chain links TRBV5-1 with TRBJ2-7; D might be TRBD2 (5 bases). Germline loops: CDR1 SGHRS, CDR2 YFSETQ. V gave up 0 bases and J gave up 3 bases, with 16 bases separating them. CDR3 length: 16 residues. In DNA form, the CDR3 reads TGCGCCAGCAGCTTGGGATACGGGAACACCGACTACGAGCAGTACTTC. This gives the protein CASSLGYGNTDYEQYF.

In its sample, this clonotype was seen many times. The V gene is TRBV12-3 or TRBV12-4, the J gene TRBJ2-3, with 7 bases matching TRBD1. The CDR3 length is 14 residues. J gave up 3 bases and V 7 bases, and 7 bases lay outside the gene matches. The CDR3 loop is CASTYRGGTDTQYF. Here the CDR3 DNA reads TGTGCCAGCACCTACAGGGGCGGAACAGATACGCAGTATTTT.

This clonotype was detected a few times. The chain recombines TRBV2 with TRBJ2-7; 10 bases match TRBD2. Germline loops: CDR1 SNHLY, CDR2 FYNNEI. The CDR3 contains 14 residues. The ends lost 6 bases at V and 7 bases at J; junction bases unmatched: 9. The CDR3, as DNA: TGTGCCAGCAGAAGACTAGCGGGTCACAATGAGCAGTACTTC. The encoded protein is CASRRLAGHNEQYF.

This sequence joins TRBV5-1 and TRBJ2-3; perhaps TRBD2 as D (5 bases). Trimming removed 7 bases at V and 3 bases at J, with 18 bases between. The CDR3 spans 15 residues. Germline V lookup: CDR1 SGHRS, CDR2 YFSETQ. CDR3 DNA: TGCGCCAGCCTCCGGTGGCCCGAGGGTACAGATACGCAGTATTTT. Its translation is CASLRWPEGTDTQYF. The full variable domain, completed using reference TRBV5-1 and TRBJ2-3, is KAGVTQTPRYLIKTRGQQVTLSCSPISGHRSVSWYQQTPGQGLQFLFEYFSETQRNKGNFPGRFSGRQFSNSRSEMNVSTLELGDSALYLCASLRWPEGTDTQYFGPGTRLTVL.

The chain links TRBV5-1 to TRBJ2-5; 9 bases line up with TRBD2. Trimming took 1 base from V and 5 from J; bases not matched to a gene: 6. This CDR3 has 15 amino acids. The germline CDR1 and CDR2 sequences are SGHRS and YFSETQ. The CDR3 sequence: CASSLFAGGPETQYF. The CDR3 DNA reads as TGCGCCAGCAGCTTGTTCGCGGGAGGGCCGGAGACCCAGTACTTC.

This rearrangement joins TRBV4-2 to TRBJ2-3; 8 bases line up with TRBD2. V lost 4 bases and J lost 4; bases outside the gene matches: 10. Germline CDR1 reads LGHNA; CDR2 reads YNFKEQ. This CDR3 is built from 16 residues. The CDR3 here is CASSPRQRETADTQYF. CDR3 coding DNA: TGTGCCAGCAGCCCTCGGCAGCGGGAGACCGCAGATACGCAGTATTTT.